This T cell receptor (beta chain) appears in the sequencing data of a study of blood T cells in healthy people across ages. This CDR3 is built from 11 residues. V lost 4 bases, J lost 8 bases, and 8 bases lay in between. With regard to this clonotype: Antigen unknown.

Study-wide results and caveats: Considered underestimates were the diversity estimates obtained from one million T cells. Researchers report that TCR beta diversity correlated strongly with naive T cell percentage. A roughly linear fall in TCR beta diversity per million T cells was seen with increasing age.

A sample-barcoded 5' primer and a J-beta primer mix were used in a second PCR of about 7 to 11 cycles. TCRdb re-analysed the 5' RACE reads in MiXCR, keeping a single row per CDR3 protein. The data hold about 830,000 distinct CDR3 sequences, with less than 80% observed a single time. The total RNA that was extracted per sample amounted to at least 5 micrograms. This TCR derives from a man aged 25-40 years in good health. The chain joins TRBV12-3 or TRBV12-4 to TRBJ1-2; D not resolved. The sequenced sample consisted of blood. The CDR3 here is CASSSSRGYTF. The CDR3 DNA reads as TGTGCCAGCAGTTCCAGCAGAGGCTACACCTTC.